This TCR beta chain was identified in a study of early T cells in non-severe SARS-CoV-2 infection. Attachment of unique molecular identifiers to individual cDNA molecules was performed. Each CDR3 protein gets one entry after TCRdb re-called the 5' RACE reads with MiXCR. Altogether tens of thousands of distinct CDR3 sequences are present, less than 7% being singletons, with the ten largest covering more than 3.5%. The CDR3 totals 13 residues. Per germline, CDR1 SEHNR and CDR2 FQNEAQ (reference sequence). The V and J ends lost 8 bases and 6 bases, in that order; junction bases with no gene match: 7. The specimen comprised whole blood, sampled at baseline. The clonotype originates from an adult who was a healthcare worker with PCR-confirmed SARS-CoV-2 infection or an uninfected control (not recorded which). This chain uses TRBV7-9 with TRBJ2-3; TRBD2 matches at 8 bases. The CDR3 spells CASRSGGEDTQYF. The DNA for the CDR3 is TGTGCCAGCCGCTCCGGGGGGGAGGATACGCAGTATTTT. The whole variable domain, filled in from reference TRBV7-9 and TRBJ2-3, reads DTGVSQNPRHKITKRGQNVTFRCDPISEHNRLYWYRQTLGQGPEFLTYFQNEAQLEKSRLLSDRFSAERPKGSFSTLEIQRTEQGDSAMYLCASRSGGEDTQYFGPGTRLTVL.